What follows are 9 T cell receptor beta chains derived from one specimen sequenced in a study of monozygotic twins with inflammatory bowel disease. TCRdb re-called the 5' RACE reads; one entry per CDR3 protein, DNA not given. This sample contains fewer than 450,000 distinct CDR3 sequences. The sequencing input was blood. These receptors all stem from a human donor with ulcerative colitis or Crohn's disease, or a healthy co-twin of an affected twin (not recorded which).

The CDR3 here is CASSETANSNQPQHF. The chain links TRBV7-2 to TRBJ1-5; TCRdb calls TRBD1, which cannot be checked without DNA. The CDR3 consists of 15 residues. Germline V gene data show CDR1 as SGHTA and CDR2 as FQGNSA.

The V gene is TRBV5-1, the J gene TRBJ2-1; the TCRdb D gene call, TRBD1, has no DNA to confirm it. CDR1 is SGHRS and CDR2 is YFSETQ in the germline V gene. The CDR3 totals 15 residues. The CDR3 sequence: CASSQGDGLGNEQFF.

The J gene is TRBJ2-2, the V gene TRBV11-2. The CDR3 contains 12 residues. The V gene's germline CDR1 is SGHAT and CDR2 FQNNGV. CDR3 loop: CASSSNGPELFF.

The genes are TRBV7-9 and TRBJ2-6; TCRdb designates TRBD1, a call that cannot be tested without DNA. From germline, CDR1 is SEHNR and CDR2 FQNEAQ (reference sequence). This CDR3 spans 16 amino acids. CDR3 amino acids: CASSPLTGSGANVLTF. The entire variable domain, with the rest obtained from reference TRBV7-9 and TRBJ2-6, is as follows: DTGVSQNPRHKITKRGQNVTFRCDPISEHNRLYWYRQTLGQGPEFLTYFQNEAQLEKSRLLSDRFSAERPKGSFSTLEIQRTEQGDSAMYLCASSPLTGSGANVLTFGAGSRLTVL.

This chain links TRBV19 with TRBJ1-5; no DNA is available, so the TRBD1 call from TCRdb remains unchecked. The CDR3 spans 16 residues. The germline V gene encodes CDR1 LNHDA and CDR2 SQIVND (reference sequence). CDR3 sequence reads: CASSNMAGFVNQPQHF.

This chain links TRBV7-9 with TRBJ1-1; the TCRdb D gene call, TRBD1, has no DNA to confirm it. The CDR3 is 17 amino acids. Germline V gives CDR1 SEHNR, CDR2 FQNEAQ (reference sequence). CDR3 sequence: CASSLAGSRLRAAEAFF.

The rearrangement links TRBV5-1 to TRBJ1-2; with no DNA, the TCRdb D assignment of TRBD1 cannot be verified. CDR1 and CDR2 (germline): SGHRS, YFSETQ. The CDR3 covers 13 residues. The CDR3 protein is CASSLQGQGENTF.

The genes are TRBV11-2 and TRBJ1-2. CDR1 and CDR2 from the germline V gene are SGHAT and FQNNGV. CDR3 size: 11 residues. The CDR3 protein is CASSPAMGLTF.

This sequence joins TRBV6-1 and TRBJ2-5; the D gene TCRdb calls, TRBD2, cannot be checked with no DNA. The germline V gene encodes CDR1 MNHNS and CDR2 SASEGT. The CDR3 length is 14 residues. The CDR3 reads CASRRGQAQETQYF.